The 19 T cell receptor beta chains reported below all come from one sample, sequenced in a study of cytomegalovirus exposure and HLA in healthy donors. PCR primers comprised 60 Vbeta and 13 Jbeta primers. Assay: immunoSEQ multiplex PCR; the TCRdb copy retains only in-frame clones and omits some. The sample has some 190,000 clones, roughly four fifths seen once. The sample comprised PBMCs. These receptors came from a man aged 35-49 years in good health and CMV-seropositive.

V and J are TRBV6-1 and TRBJ1-2; 8 bases are a match to TRBD1. The germline V gene has CDR1 MNHNS and CDR2 SASEGT. CDR3 length: 13 residues. J lost 8 bases, V lost 7 bases, and 9 bases had no gene match. CDR3 sequence (DNA): TGTGCCAGCACCGACAGGGGATTAAGCGGCTACACCTTC. Translated, it gives CASTDRGLSGYTF.

V gene TRBV7-2 combines with J gene TRBJ2-5; 7 positions match TRBD1. The CDR3 runs 14 residues. Germline CDR1 reads SGHTA; CDR2 reads FQGNSA. V was pared by 5 bases and J by 0 bases, with 3 bases of the junction left unmatched. CDR3 nucleotides: TGTGCCAGCAGCCTGGGACAGCACCAAGAGACCCAGTACTTC. Amino acid sequence: CASSLGQHQETQYF. Full variable domain (remainder filled in from reference TRBV7-2 and TRBJ2-5): GAGVSQSPSNKVTEKGKDVELRCDPISGHTALYWYRQSLGQGLEFLIYFQGNSAPDKSGLPSDRFSAERTGGSVSTLTIQRTQQEDSAVYLCASSLGQHQETQYFGPGTRLLVL.

V usage is TRBV30 and J usage is TRBJ2-5; D possibly corresponds to TRBD2 (6 bases). The CDR3 length is 14 residues. The V and J ends lost 1 base and 3 bases respectively, with 12 bases between them. Per germline, CDR1 GTSNPN and CDR2 SVGIG (reference sequence). CDR3 in amino acids: CAWSGSGAKETQYF. The CDR3 bases are TGTGCCTGGAGTGGTTCGGGAGCGAAAGAGACCCAGTACTTC. Looking up the rest from reference TRBV30 and TRBJ2-5 gives the full variable domain: SQTIHQWPATLVQPVGSPLSLECTVEGTSNPNLYWYRQAAGRGLQLLFYSVGIGQISSEVPQNLSASRPQDRQFILSSKKLLLSDSGFYLCAWSGSGAKETQYFGPGTRLLVL.

On this clone: Other DNA sequences in this sample translate to the same CDR3. CDR3 loop: CASSLTGGVTEAFF. DNA for the CDR3: TGTGCCAGCAGCCTCACAGGGGGGGTCACTGAAGCTTTCTTT. This chain connects TRBV7-2 to TRBJ1-1; 8 nucleotides match TRBD1. The CDR3 totals 14 residues. CDR1 is SGHTA and CDR2 is FQGNSA in the germline V gene. Losses at the gene ends were 5 bases for V and 4 bases for J; bases not matched to a gene: 6. The full variable domain, rest sourced from reference TRBV7-2 and TRBJ1-1, is GAGVSQSPSNKVTEKGKDVELRCDPISGHTALYWYRQSLGQGLEFLIYFQGNSAPDKSGLPSDRFSAERTGGSVSTLTIQRTQQEDSAVYLCASSLTGGVTEAFFGQGTRLTVV.

This rearrangement joins TRBV9 to TRBJ2-2; D might be TRBD2 (6 bases). From germline, CDR1 is SGDLS and CDR2 YYNGEE. V shed 3 bases and J shed 9 bases, with 12 bases lying between them. The CDR3 sequence is 13 residues long. For the CDR3, the DNA is TGTGCCAGCAGCGCGGGCGGGGACCGGGAGCTGTTTTTT. Translating it yields CASSAGGDRELFF.

The rearrangement joins TRBV29-1 to TRBJ2-7; D possibly corresponds to TRBD1 (5 bases). The V gene's germline CDR1 is SQVTM and CDR2 ANQGSEA. CDR3 length equals 15 residues. The V end lost 1 base, the J end lost 3 bases, and 16 bases lay between the germline ends. CDR3 nucleotides: TGCAGCGTTGAAGGAGTGGCAGGGATCCTCTACGAGCAGTACTTC. Protein product: CSVEGVAGILYEQYF.

This clone appeared once. This chain links TRBV4-3 with TRBJ1-2; D is uncertain. V was cut by 1 base and J by 4 bases, with 10 bases left in between. CDR1 and CDR2 (germline): LGHNA, YSLEER. CDR3 length: 14 residues. CDR3 bases: TGCGCCAGCAGCCAAGTGGCCGCTGCCTATGGCTACACCTTC. Translation gives CASSQVAAAYGYTF.

The chain joins TRBV10-3 to TRBJ1-5; D not certain. Trimming took off 4 bases at V and 2 bases at J, with 9 bases between the two ends. The CDR3 extends over 14 amino acids. Germline V gives CDR1 ENHRY, CDR2 SYGVKD. The CDR3 nucleotides are TGTGCCATCAGTGCGGACGGGGGCAATCAGCCCCAGCATTTT. Its translation is CAISADGGNQPQHF.

The V gene is TRBV5-4, the J gene TRBJ2-7; TRBD2 agrees at 9 bases. This CDR3 is 15 amino acids long. J gave up 0 bases and V 4 bases, and 5 bases lay outside the gene matches. The germline gives CDR1 SGHNT, CDR2 YYREEE (reference sequence). CDR3 DNA: TGTGCCAGCAGCACCCCTAGCGGGGACTCCTACGAGCAGTACTTC. Translation gives CASSTPSGDSYEQYF. Complete variable domain (other parts from reference TRBV5-4 and TRBJ2-7): ETGVTQSPTHLIKTRGQQVTLRCSSQSGHNTVSWYQQALGQGPQFIFQYYREEENGRGNFPPRFSGLQFPNYSSELNVNALELDDSALYLCASSTPSGDSYEQYFGPGTRLTVT.

The CDR3 DNA reads as TGTGCCAGCAGACGGACCCGGGAGAACACTGAAGCTTTCTTT. Translation: CASRRTRENTEAFF. The J gene is TRBJ1-1, the V gene TRBV27; D is uncertain. Trimming stripped 6 bases from V and 1 base from J, with 12 bases between. There are 14 residues in the CDR3. Germline CDR1 and CDR2: MNHEY and SMNVEV (reference sequence).

This chain uses TRBV30 with TRBJ2-1; 8 nucleotides line up with TRBD2. V gave up 2 bases and J gave up 1 base; unmatched junction bases: 16. The CDR3 runs to 19 residues. The germline gives CDR1 GTSNPN, CDR2 SVGIG (reference sequence). Written as DNA, the CDR3 is TGTGCCTGGAGTCAACCCCCCACTGCTAGCGGGCTTTCCTACAATGAGCAGTTCTTC. Protein: CAWSQPPTASGLSYNEQFF. The variable domain in full, completed from reference TRBV30 and TRBJ2-1, reads SQTIHQWPATLVQPVGSPLSLECTVEGTSNPNLYWYRQAAGRGLQLLFYSVGIGQISSEVPQNLSASRPQDRQFILSSKKLLLSDSGFYLCAWSQPPTASGLSYNEQFFGPGTRLTVL.

The V call is TRBV7-3, the J call TRBJ1-1; unclear D gene. V shed 2 bases and J shed 1 base, with 8 bases lying between them. CDR3 length: 14 amino acids. Germline assignment: CDR1 SGHTA and CDR2 FQGTGA. The DNA for the CDR3 is TGTGCCAGCAGCTTAGATGTTAGGAACACTGAAGCTTTCTTT. Its protein product is CASSLDVRNTEAFF.

This clone was seen a few times. The chain carries TRBV29-1 and TRBJ1-2; 9 bases match TRBD1. The germline V gene encodes CDR1 SQVTM and CDR2 ANQGSEA. The CDR3 has 15 amino acids. Trimming at V came to 2 bases and at J to 3 bases, leaving 7 bases not matched to a gene. This CDR3 reads CSVEPPTGGDYGYTF. CDR3 in DNA: TGCAGCGTTGAACCACCGACAGGGGGGGACTATGGCTACACCTTC.

The V gene is TRBV6-6, the J gene TRBJ1-5; 7 nucleotides line up with TRBD1. Germline lookup yields CDR1 MNHNY and CDR2 SVGAGI (reference sequence). Trimming at V came to 5 bases and at J to 7 bases, leaving 8 bases not matched to a gene. The CDR3 has 14 amino acids. CDR3 amino acids: CASSTGQVRQPQHF. The CDR3 bases are TGTGCCAGCAGTACTGGACAGGTCCGGCAGCCCCAGCATTTT.

This clone was observed at least ten times. The chain has TRBV4-1 and TRBJ2-2; 11 bases fit TRBD2. J was trimmed by 4 bases and V by 7 bases; bases with no gene match: 2. CDR3 length: 14 residues. From germline, CDR1 is MGHRA and CDR2 YSYEKL. The CDR3 DNA reads as TGCGCCAGCACACTAGCGGGAGTCACCGGGGAGCTGTTTTTT. It specifies CASTLAGVTGELFF.

The genes are TRBV7-9 and TRBJ2-7, with D perhaps TRBD1 (5 bases). CDR3 length equals 17 residues. Trimming removed 0 bases at V and 0 bases at J, with 15 bases between. Germline CDR1 and CDR2: SEHNR and FQNEAQ (reference sequence). CDR3 protein: CASSLAQNRLLSYEQYF. The CDR3 DNA sequence: TGTGCCAGCAGCTTAGCGCAGAACAGGCTCCTCTCCTACGAGCAGTACTTC.

This clone came up once. The chain carries TRBV14 and TRBJ1-1, with D perhaps matching TRBD1 (6 bases). The CDR3 consists of 14 residues. The V and J ends lost 4 bases and 3 bases respectively, with 12 bases between them. Germline CDR1 and CDR2: SGHDN and FVKESK. The chain's CDR3 is CASSPDRFYTEAFF. For the CDR3, the DNA is TGTGCCAGCAGCCCGGACAGATTTTACACTGAAGCTTTCTTT.

This rearrangement joins TRBV28 to TRBJ2-3; 8 nucleotides match TRBD2. The CDR3 has 16 amino acids. The germline V gene has CDR1 MDHEN and CDR2 SYDVKM. J gave up 6 bases and V 8 bases, and 16 bases lay outside the gene matches. This CDR3 reads CASGTRGDGRVDTQYF. CDR3 bases: TGTGCCAGCGGGACTCGGGGGGACGGGAGGGTGGATACGCAGTATTTT.

This chain links TRBV7-9 with TRBJ1-1; no firm D call. This CDR3 comprises 15 residues. Germline CDR1 and CDR2: SEHNR and FQNEAQ (reference sequence). V was clipped by 5 bases and J by 0 bases, with 13 bases between them. The CDR3 DNA is TGTGCCAGCAGCCCCCCCTCTTACATGAACACTGAAGCTTTCTTT. Translated, it gives CASSPPSYMNTEAFF.